Listed below are T cell receptor beta chains from one sample, sequenced in a study of PD-L1 blockade in urothelial cancer. TCRdb's table, derived via immunoSEQ multiplex PCR, lists solely in-frame clones and lacks some. The top ten hold roughly 2% of the sample, which has about 95,000 clones, around nine tenths seen once. Sequencing was performed on PBMCs, taken around atezolizumab (anti-PD-L1) treatment. These TCRs come from a man aged 55 to 70 with urothelial cancer. Both conserved end residues are part of each CDR3. D genes are given only for firm matches. The size entry is marked missing in some rows and otherwise reads once, few, many or a size class.

CDR3aa: CASSLSRDYYTEAFF; CDR3nt: TGTGCCAGCAGCTTAAGCCGGGACTACTATACTGAAGCTTTCTTT; j_gene: TRBJ1-1; d_gene: .; abundance: .; v_gene: TRBV7-6
CDR3aa: CASSQFLGGTDTQYF; CDR3nt: TGTGCCAGCAGCCAGTTTCTCGGGGGTACAGATACGCAGTATTTT; j_gene: TRBJ2-3; d_gene: .; abundance: .; v_gene: TRBV13
CDR3aa: CASSSPPGTTYEQYF; CDR3nt: TGTGCCAGCAGTTCTCCCCCAGGAACAACCTACGAGCAGTACTTC; j_gene: TRBJ2-7; d_gene: .; abundance: .; v_gene: TRBV28
CDR3aa: CSVPGQGLTDTQYF; CDR3nt: TGCAGCGTTCCGGGACAGGGACTCACAGATACGCAGTATTTT; j_gene: TRBJ2-3; d_gene: TRBD1; abundance: .; v_gene: TRBV29-1
CDR3aa: CARTTGVSSPLHF; CDR3nt: TGCGCCAGGACGACAGGGGTTAGTTCACCCCTCCACTTT; j_gene: TRBJ1-6; d_gene: TRBD1; abundance: .; v_gene: TRBV5-1
CDR3aa: CASSLFIGGREQFF; CDR3nt: TGTGCCAGCAGCTTATTTATTGGCGGGAGGGAGCAGTTCTTC; j_gene: TRBJ2-1; d_gene: TRBD2; abundance: .; v_gene: TRBV11-2
CDR3aa: CTSSRRQGQQETQYF; CDR3nt: TGCACCAGCAGCCGCAGACAGGGGCAGCAAGAGACCCAGTACTTC; j_gene: TRBJ2-5; d_gene: .; abundance: .; v_gene: TRBV1
CDR3aa: CASRPGERNSYNEQFF; CDR3nt: TGTGCCAGCAGGCCCGGGGAGCGTAACTCCTACAATGAGCAGTTCTTC; j_gene: TRBJ2-1; d_gene: .; abundance: .; v_gene: TRBV27
CDR3aa: CASSARDLGETQYF; CDR3nt: TGTGCCAGCAGTGCCAGGGATTTGGGAGAGACCCAGTACTTC; j_gene: TRBJ2-5; d_gene: .; abundance: .; v_gene: TRBV28
CDR3aa: CASSYDRVYEQYF; CDR3nt: TGCGCCAGCAGCTATGACAGGGTCTACGAGCAGTACTTC; j_gene: TRBJ2-7; d_gene: TRBD1; abundance: .; v_gene: TRBV5-1
CDR3aa: CASSLTLNTEAFF; CDR3nt: TGTGCCAGCAGCTTAACTCTGAACACTGAAGCTTTCTTT; j_gene: TRBJ1-1; d_gene: .; abundance: .; v_gene: TRBV11-2
CDR3aa: CASSFMWSDRGDTQYF; CDR3nt: TGTGCCAGCAGCTTCATGTGGTCGGACAGGGGAGATACGCAGTATTTT; j_gene: TRBJ2-3; d_gene: TRBD1; abundance: .; v_gene: TRBV11-3
CDR3aa: CASSQQGRQVNTEAFF; CDR3nt: TGTGCCAGCTCACAACAGGGGAGACAGGTGAACACTGAAGCTTTCTTT; j_gene: TRBJ1-1; d_gene: TRBD1; abundance: .; v_gene: TRBV18
CDR3aa: CASSRLEGTHTEAFF; CDR3nt: TGTGCCAGCAGCCGACTCGAGGGAACGCACACTGAAGCTTTCTTT; j_gene: TRBJ1-1; d_gene: .; abundance: .; v_gene: TRBV6-5
CDR3aa: CASSLGLPYEQYF; CDR3nt: TGTGCCAGCAGCCTGGGACTGCCCTACGAGCAGTACTTC; j_gene: TRBJ2-7; d_gene: .; abundance: .; v_gene: TRBV6-6
CDR3aa: CASSVESATGELFF; CDR3nt: TGTGCCAGCAGCGTGGAAAGCGCTACCGGGGAGCTGTTTTTT; j_gene: TRBJ2-2; d_gene: .; abundance: .; v_gene: TRBV9
CDR3aa: CASSYPLTEAFF; CDR3nt: TGTGCCAGCAGTTACCCCCTGACTGAAGCTTTCTTT; j_gene: TRBJ1-1; d_gene: .; abundance: .; v_gene: TRBV6-5
CDR3aa: CASIEDGGRFTEAFF; CDR3nt: TGTGCCAGCATCGAGGACGGGGGGCGTTTCACTGAAGCTTTCTTT; j_gene: TRBJ1-1; d_gene: .; abundance: .; v_gene: TRBV5-4
CDR3aa: CASSPGQGAFDTEAFF; CDR3nt: TGTGCCAGCTCCCCGGGACAGGGGGCGTTCGACACTGAAGCTTTCTTT; j_gene: TRBJ1-1; d_gene: TRBD1; abundance: few; v_gene: TRBV18
CDR3aa: CASTAGMNTEAFF; CDR3nt: TGTGCCAGCACCGCAGGGATGAACACTGAAGCTTTCTTT; j_gene: TRBJ1-1; d_gene: .; abundance: .; v_gene: TRBV28
CDR3aa: CASSLTDTEAFF; CDR3nt: TGTGCCAGCAGCTTGACTGACACTGAAGCTTTCTTT; j_gene: TRBJ1-1; d_gene: .; abundance: .; v_gene: TRBV11-2
CDR3aa: CASSGGQLSNQPQHF; CDR3nt: TGTGCCAGCAGTGGGGGACAGCTGAGCAATCAGCCCCAGCATTTT; j_gene: TRBJ1-5; d_gene: TRBD1; abundance: .; v_gene: TRBV6-1
CDR3aa: CASSLGAGGSNQPQHF; CDR3nt: TGTGCCAGCAGCTTGGGAGCAGGGGGTAGCAATCAGCCCCAGCATTTT; j_gene: TRBJ1-5; d_gene: TRBD1; abundance: .; v_gene: TRBV5-6
CDR3aa: CASSGQVGAFF; CDR3nt: TGCGCCAGCAGCGGACAGGTGGGAGCTTTCTTT; j_gene: TRBJ1-1; d_gene: TRBD1; abundance: few; v_gene: TRBV5-1
CDR3aa: CASSPGGEQFF; CDR3nt: TGTGCCAGCAGCCCAGGTGGGGAGCAGTTCTTC; j_gene: TRBJ2-1; d_gene: .; abundance: .; v_gene: TRBV6-5
CDR3aa: CASSPFGGERNEQFF; CDR3nt: TGTGCCAGCAGTCCGTTTGGCGGAGAACGGAATGAGCAGTTCTTC; j_gene: TRBJ2-1; d_gene: .; abundance: .; v_gene: TRBV27
CDR3aa: CASSLGEGANTEAFF; CDR3nt: TGTGCCAGCAGCTTAGGAGAGGGGGCGAACACTGAAGCTTTCTTT; j_gene: TRBJ1-1; d_gene: TRBD1; abundance: .; v_gene: TRBV7-9
CDR3aa: CAGRQRKNTEAFF; CDR3nt: TGTGCCGGCCGACAGAGAAAGAACACTGAAGCTTTCTTT; j_gene: TRBJ1-1; d_gene: .; abundance: .; v_gene: TRBV6-1
CDR3aa: CASSHTGGPYSNQPQHF; CDR3nt: TGTGCCAGCAGCCACACAGGGGGCCCTTATAGCAATCAGCCCCAGCATTTT; j_gene: TRBJ1-5; d_gene: TRBD1; abundance: .; v_gene: TRBV7-2
CDR3aa: CASKTGTKNTEAFF; CDR3nt: TGTGCCAGCAAAACCGGGACAAAGAACACTGAAGCTTTCTTT; j_gene: TRBJ1-1; d_gene: .; abundance: .; v_gene: TRBV2
CDR3aa: CASSVGQGYQETQYF; CDR3nt: TGTGCCAGCAGCGTAGGGCAGGGATACCAAGAGACCCAGTACTTC; j_gene: TRBJ2-5; d_gene: .; abundance: once; v_gene: TRBV7-2
CDR3aa: CASSARQGYQPQHF; CDR3nt: TGTGCCAGCAGCGCCCGACAGGGGTATCAGCCCCAGCATTTT; j_gene: TRBJ1-5; d_gene: TRBD1; abundance: few; v_gene: TRBV9
CDR3aa: CASSLVGGEKLFF; CDR3nt: TGTGCCAGCAGCTTAGTGGGGGGAGAAAAACTGTTTTTT; j_gene: TRBJ1-4; d_gene: .; abundance: once; v_gene: TRBV7-9
CDR3aa: CASSLPTGTAAISGNTIYF; CDR3nt: TGTGCCAGTAGTCTTCCTACCGGGACAGCTGCGATCTCTGGAAACACCATATATTTT; j_gene: TRBJ1-3; d_gene: TRBD1; abundance: .; v_gene: TRBV19
CDR3aa: CASSPWEEGRGSNYGYTF; CDR3nt: TGTGCCAGCTCACCTTGGGAGGAGGGGCGAGGTTCTAACTATGGCTACACCTTC; j_gene: TRBJ1-2; d_gene: .; abundance: once; v_gene: TRBV18
CDR3aa: CASRPGSLAKNIQYF; CDR3nt: TGTGCCAGCAGGCCAGGCAGCCTAGCCAAAAACATTCAGTACTTC; j_gene: TRBJ2-4; d_gene: .; abundance: .; v_gene: TRBV6-1
CDR3aa: CAWSQQVNTEAFF; CDR3nt: TGTGCCTGGAGTCAACAGGTGAACACTGAAGCTTTCTTT; j_gene: TRBJ1-1; d_gene: .; abundance: .; v_gene: TRBV30
CDR3aa: CASRKPGQGFSGTSTDTQYF; CDR3nt: TGTGCAAGTCGCAAACCGGGACAGGGGTTCTCGGGAACTAGCACAGATACGCAGTATTTT; j_gene: TRBJ2-3; d_gene: .; abundance: few; v_gene: TRBV12-2
CDR3aa: CASSPPRYNEQFF; CDR3nt: TGTGCCAGCAGCCCTCCCCGTTACAATGAGCAGTTCTTC; j_gene: TRBJ2-1; d_gene: .; abundance: .; v_gene: TRBV27
CDR3aa: CAWSGEPSSGNTIYF; CDR3nt: TGTGCCTGGAGTGGGGAGCCGAGCTCTGGAAACACCATATATTTT; j_gene: TRBJ1-3; d_gene: .; abundance: once; v_gene: TRBV30
CDR3aa: CASSPRQGARTEAFF; CDR3nt: TGTGCCAGCAGCCCCCGCCAGGGGGCGCGAACTGAAGCTTTCTTT; j_gene: TRBJ1-1; d_gene: TRBD1; abundance: .; v_gene: TRBV5-6
CDR3aa: CASSHVEGQTFYGYTF; CDR3nt: TGCGCCAGCAGCCATGTTGAGGGACAGACTTTTTATGGCTACACCTTC; j_gene: TRBJ1-2; d_gene: TRBD1; abundance: once; v_gene: TRBV4-1
CDR3aa: CASSKDWTEAFF; CDR3nt: TGTGCCAGCAGCAAAGACTGGACTGAAGCTTTCTTT; j_gene: TRBJ1-1; d_gene: .; abundance: .; v_gene: TRBV21-1
CDR3aa: CASSRGQVSGMDEQFF; CDR3nt: TGCGCCAGCAGTAGGGGACAGGTGAGCGGTATGGATGAGCAGTTCTTC; j_gene: TRBJ2-1; d_gene: TRBD1; abundance: .; v_gene: TRBV10-2
CDR3aa: CAWSSTGSNEQYF; CDR3nt: TGTGCCTGGAGTTCTACAGGGTCCAACGAGCAGTACTTC; j_gene: TRBJ2-7; d_gene: .; abundance: once; v_gene: TRBV30
CDR3aa: CACEPGAVLYNEQFF; CDR3nt: TGTGCCTGTGAGCCGGGAGCGGTACTATACAATGAGCAGTTCTTC; j_gene: TRBJ2-1; d_gene: .; abundance: .; v_gene: TRBV30
CDR3aa: CSARAGELFF; CDR3nt: TGCAGCGCTCGCGCCGGGGAGCTGTTTTTT; j_gene: TRBJ2-2; d_gene: .; abundance: once; v_gene: TRBV29-1
CDR3aa: CASSPGTGNYGYTF; CDR3nt: TGCGCCAGCAGCCCCGGGACAGGGAACTATGGCTACACCTTC; j_gene: TRBJ1-2; d_gene: TRBD1; abundance: few; v_gene: TRBV4-3
CDR3aa: CASSGGGTGVNEQFF; CDR3nt: TGTGCCAGCAGCGGTGGTGGGACAGGGGTAAATGAGCAGTTCTTC; j_gene: TRBJ2-1; d_gene: TRBD1; abundance: .; v_gene: TRBV7-3
CDR3aa: CAWSVAGAFSNQPQHF; CDR3nt: TGTGCCTGGAGTGTGGCGGGGGCTTTTTCCAATCAGCCCCAGCATTTT; j_gene: TRBJ1-5; d_gene: .; abundance: .; v_gene: TRBV30
CDR3aa: CASSPKTGGTDTQYF; CDR3nt: TGCGCCAGCAGCCCCAAGACAGGGGGCACAGATACGCAGTATTTT; j_gene: TRBJ2-3; d_gene: TRBD1; abundance: .; v_gene: TRBV5-1
CDR3aa: CASSPLAGGGNEQFF; CDR3nt: TGTGCCAGCTCACCACTAGCGGGAGGGGGCAATGAGCAGTTCTTC; j_gene: TRBJ2-1; d_gene: TRBD2; abundance: .; v_gene: TRBV18
CDR3aa: CASSQEARTRRETQYF; CDR3nt: TGTGCCAGCAGCCAAGAGGCTCGGACTAGACGAGAGACCCAGTACTTC; j_gene: TRBJ2-5; d_gene: TRBD2; abundance: .; v_gene: TRBV14
CDR3aa: CSAAQGTSYEQYF; CDR3nt: TGCAGCGCCGCACAGGGGACCTCCTACGAGCAGTACTTC; j_gene: TRBJ2-7; d_gene: TRBD1; abundance: .; v_gene: TRBV29-1